These 17 T cell receptor beta chains were sequenced from one sample in a study of cytomegalovirus exposure and HLA in healthy donors. Amplification used 60 Vbeta primers and 13 Jbeta primers. The data were produced by immunoSEQ multiplex PCR, yet TCRdb's version contains in-frame clones alone and is incomplete. The sample lists 120,000 or so clones; around 75% were seen once. Material for sequencing was PBMCs. The receptors derive from a woman aged 45-65 years in good health and CMV-seropositive.

The chain recombines TRBV15 with TRBJ2-1; a possible D gene is TRBD2 (7 bases). V gave up 7 bases and J gave up 7 bases, with 23 bases separating them. The CDR3 contains 16 residues. Germline CDR1 is LNHNV and CDR2 is YYDKDF (reference sequence). The CDR3 reads CATTILRGGLANEQFF. Here the CDR3 DNA reads TGTGCCACCACCATTCTAAGGGGGGGCCTGGCTAATGAGCAGTTCTTC.

The chain uses TRBV7-2 and TRBJ1-6; the match to TRBD1 covers 8 bases. Trimming at V came to 2 bases and at J to 7 bases, leaving 16 bases not matched to a gene. The CDR3 runs to 19 residues. Germline V gene lookup returns CDR1 SGHTA and CDR2 FQGNSA. CDR3 loop: CASSLSGRGQSWRNSPLHF. As DNA, the CDR3 is TGTGCCAGCAGCTTATCGGGCAGGGGGCAGAGTTGGCGAAATTCACCCCTCCACTTT.

This clone was seen at least ten times. The rearrangement links TRBV2 to TRBJ2-1; D is possibly TRBD2 (5 bases). V lost 8 bases and J 9 bases, leaving 8 bases between the germline ends. CDR3 size: 10 residues. Germline V CDR1 and CDR2: SNHLY, FYNNEI. Here the CDR3 DNA reads TGTGCCAGCGGTGGGAGTGAGCAGTTCTTC. Encoded protein: CASGGSEQFF.

V gene TRBV7-2 combines with J gene TRBJ2-1, with TRBD1 matching 7 bases. The CDR3 consists of 16 residues. Trimming took 0 bases from V and 4 from J; bases not matched to a gene: 6. Per germline, CDR1 SGHTA and CDR2 FQGNSA. CDR3 nucleotide sequence: TGTGCCAGCAGCTTAGCGGGACAGCTAAGTTACAATGAGCAGTTCTTC. Translation: CASSLAGQLSYNEQFF.

The V call is TRBV6-1, the J call TRBJ2-3; D gene ambiguous. Germline-derived CDR1 and CDR2 are MNHNS and SASEGT. Trimming pared 8 bases from V and 1 base from J, leaving 16 bases between. This CDR3 is built from 15 residues. The CDR3 region has the DNA TGTGCCAGCGTACTCCGAGCTCTCGGCACAGATACGCAGTATTTT. Protein: CASVLRALGTDTQYF.

This clone was seen a few times. The chain has TRBV4-3 and TRBJ2-7; 10 nucleotides line up with TRBD1. Germline V gives CDR1 LGHNA, CDR2 YSLEER. This CDR3 comprises 16 residues. After removal of 0 bases from V and 3 bases from J, the junction contained 5 bases not matched to a gene. DNA of the CDR3: TGCGCCAGCAGCCAAGATGTCGGACAGGGGGGCTACGAGCAGTACTTC. It is translated as CASSQDVGQGGYEQYF.

The chain recombines TRBV19 with TRBJ1-2; 7 bases are a match to TRBD1. This CDR3 is built from 14 residues. V lost 6 bases, J lost 7 bases, and 11 bases stayed unmatched. Germline CDR1 reads LNHDA; CDR2 reads SQIVND (reference sequence). The CDR3 reads CASSRDSILFGYTF. In DNA, the CDR3 is TGTGCCAGTAGCCGGGACAGTATCCTTTTTGGCTACACCTTC.

J is TRBJ2-6 and V is TRBV13; D not certain. This CDR3 is 14 amino acids long. Germline V gene data show CDR1 as PRHDT and CDR2 as FYEKMQ (reference sequence). V lost 2 bases to trimming and J lost 4 bases, with 6 bases between them. The CDR3 is CASSLTWGANVLTF. The CDR3 DNA is TGTGCCAGCAGCTTAACATGGGGGGCCAACGTCCTGACTTTC.

This clone was found a few times. This rearrangement joins TRBV7-6 to TRBJ1-3; D is uncertain. The CDR3 contains 13 residues. Germline CDR1 SGHVS, CDR2 FNYEAQ. Trimming took 5 bases from V and 11 from J, leaving 16 bases between them. The CDR3 reads CASSPRNGGAIYF. Here the CDR3 DNA reads TGTGCCAGCAGCCCGCGGAATGGAGGCGCCATATATTTT.

The CDR3: CASSQDAPLGQGGETQYF. As DNA, the CDR3 is TGCGCCAGCAGCCAAGATGCCCCGCTGGGGCAGGGGGGTGAGACCCAGTACTTC. The J gene is TRBJ2-5, the V gene TRBV4-3; a weak D match, TRBD1 (7 bases). Trimming cost V 0 bases and J 5 bases, with 22 bases left between them. Germline CDR1 and CDR2: LGHNA and YSLEER. The CDR3 is made up of 18 amino acids.

The rearrangement links TRBV9 to TRBJ2-7; D not certain. This CDR3 comprises 13 residues. Trimming took 0 bases from V and 7 from J, leaving 11 bases between them. The germline gives CDR1 SGDLS, CDR2 YYNGEE. The chain's CDR3 is CASSVASSGEQYF. CDR3 coding DNA: TGTGCCAGCAGCGTAGCTTCGTCCGGGGAGCAGTACTTC.

This clone was seen more than once but under ten times. The J gene is TRBJ2-7, the V gene TRBV29-1, with unresolved D. The length of the CDR3 is 12 residues. The germline V and J ends were trimmed by 3 bases and 5 bases, with 11 bases remaining between them. From germline, CDR1 is SQVTM and CDR2 ANQGSEA. The CDR3 sequence: CSVEVGTDEQYF. In nucleotides, the CDR3 is TGCAGCGTTGAGGTGGGCACGGACGAGCAGTACTTC.

The chain joins TRBV5-6 to TRBJ1-2, with D possibly TRBD1 on 5 matching bases. V lost 3 bases and J 6 bases, leaving 21 bases between the germline ends. The CDR3 consists of 16 residues. Germline V gene lookup returns CDR1 SGHDT and CDR2 YYEEEE. The CDR3, as DNA: TGTGCCAGCAGCTGGGGGACTGGGGGAGGGCTGAATGGCTACACCTTC. It translates to CASSWGTGGGLNGYTF. The whole variable domain, filled in from reference TRBV5-6 and TRBJ1-2, reads DAGVTQSPTHLIKTRGQQVTLRCSPKSGHDTVSWYQQALGQGPQFIFQYYEEEERQRGNFPDRFSGHQFPNYSSELNVNALLLGDSALYLCASSWGTGGGLNGYTFGSGTRLTVV.

This clone showed up just a few times. V usage is TRBV7-9 and J usage is TRBJ1-1, with TRBD1 matching 9 bases. The V segment lost 0 bases and the J segment 10 bases; nucleotides outside the gene matches: 0. The germline gives CDR1 SEHNR, CDR2 FQNEAQ (reference sequence). This CDR3 has 12 amino acids. CDR3 in amino acids: CASSLATGGAFF. CDR3 sequence (DNA): TGTGCCAGCAGCTTAGCGACAGGGGGAGCTTTCTTT.

The rearrangement uses TRBV7-2 and TRBJ2-2; D is uncertain. The CDR3 consists of 14 residues. V dropped 3 bases and J dropped 1 base, with 6 bases sitting between them. Germline loops: CDR1 SGHTA, CDR2 FQGNSA. The CDR3, as DNA: TGTGCCAGCAGCTTTTCTCGGAACACCGGGGAGCTGTTTTTT. Protein sequence: CASSFSRNTGELFF.

Concerning this clone itself: This specimen includes other DNA sequences encoding the same CDR3. The gene calls are TRBV5-1 and TRBJ2-5; D is unresolved. V shed 4 bases and J shed 5 bases, with 9 bases lying between them. Germline CDR1 is SGHRS and CDR2 is YFSETQ. The CDR3 covers 12 residues. The CDR3 is CASSPSRETQYF. The CDR3 DNA reads as TGCGCCAGCAGCCCCTCGAGGGAGACCCAGTACTTC.

This clone has just a few counts. This chain links TRBV2 with TRBJ1-5, with 7 bases matching TRBD1. The CDR3 runs 14 residues. V dropped 3 bases and J dropped 6; count of bases not matched to a gene: 5. Germline CDR1 reads SNHLY; CDR2 reads FYNNEI. CDR3 DNA sequence: TGTGCCAGCAGTGACAGGGGGACATTTCAGCCCCAGCATTTT. Translation gives CASSDRGTFQPQHF.